The rows below give T cell receptor beta chains drawn from one sample of a study of T cell changes during pregnancy in multiple sclerosis. Using immunoSEQ multiplex PCR, the repertoire was profiled, and TCRdb retains in-frame clones only, with some absent. The sample holds roughly 97,000 clones, less than 95% seen once. Specimen: peripheral blood, collected in the second trimester of pregnancy. The receptors were gathered from a female donor in good health, enrolled as a control in a pregnancy study. Each CDR3 is given with its conserved first and last residue. The D gene is left open where the match is weak. Part of the rows lack a size; the others show once, few, many or a class for expanded clones.

TRBD1	TRBV30	-	TRBJ2-1	CAWRDRGSSYNEQFF	TGTGCCTGGAGGGACAGGGGTAGCTCCTACAATGAGCAGTTCTTC
-	TRBV2	-	TRBJ2-1	CASIRFDEQFF	TGTGCCAGCATCCGTTTCGATGAGCAGTTCTTC
-	TRBV4-2	-	TRBJ1-2	CASSPPTGYGYTF	TGTGCCAGCAGCCCACCTACAGGGTACGGCTACACCTTC
TRBD2	TRBV10-3	-	TRBJ2-2	CATLTSGGANTGELFF	TGTGCCACCCTGACTAGCGGGGGGGCGAACACCGGGGAGCTGTTTTTT
TRBD1	TRBV6-6	-	TRBJ1-2	CASVTGEWGGYTF	TGTGCCAGTGTGACAGGGGAATGGGGTGGCTACACCTTC
TRBD2	TRBV18	-	TRBJ2-7	CASSPIIAGGPYEQYF	TGTGCCAGCTCCCCCATTATTGCGGGGGGCCCCTACGAGCAGTACTTC
-	TRBV11-2	-	TRBJ1-2	CASSLSEGGIQNYGYTF	TGTGCCAGCAGTCTCTCCGAAGGAGGGATCCAAAACTATGGCTACACCTTC
TRBD1	TRBV19	-	TRBJ2-1	CASSIRSLGTGEPNEQFF	TGTGCCAGTAGTATTAGGTCCCTCGGGACAGGGGAACCCAATGAGCAGTTCTTC
-	TRBV5-1	-	TRBJ1-2	CASSFGPGSGYTF	TGCGCCAGCAGCTTTGGGCCCGGCAGTGGCTACACCTTC
-	TRBV7-9	-	TRBJ1-1	CASSSGQSNTEAFF	TGTGCCAGCAGCTCGGGACAATCGAACACTGAAGCTTTCTTT
TRBD1	TRBV6-6	-	TRBJ1-1	CASSYSNQGAEAFF	TGTGCCAGCAGTTACTCGAACCAGGGGGCTGAAGCTTTCTTT
TRBD1	TRBV6-1	-	TRBJ2-7	CASSVTGGAEQYF	TGTGCCAGCAGTGTAACAGGGGGCGCCGAGCAGTACTTC
-	TRBV11-3	-	TRBJ2-1	CASSLERGRFSEQFF	TGTGCCAGCAGCTTAGAAAGGGGGAGATTCAGTGAGCAGTTCTTC
-	TRBV4-1	-	TRBJ2-3	CASSQEGPTDITDTQYF	TGCGCCAGCAGCCAAGAGGGTCCGACAGACATCACAGATACGCAGTATTTT
-	TRBV29-1	-	TRBJ1-2	CSGRGGGYGYTF	TGCAGCGGACGCGGGGGAGGCTATGGCTACACCTTC
TRBD1	TRBV19	-	TRBJ1-3	CASSPRDRASSSGNTIYF	TGTGCCAGTAGTCCCCGGGACAGGGCCTCTAGCTCTGGAAACACCATATATTTT
TRBD2	TRBV7-2	-	TRBJ2-1	CASSPSGGSGSSHQFF	TGTGCCAGCAGTCCGAGTGGGGGTAGCGGGAGTTCTCACCAGTTCTTC
TRBD2	TRBV27	once	TRBJ2-5	CASSPQWGGETQYF	TGTGCCAGCAGTCCCCAATGGGGGGGAGAGACCCAGTACTTC
-	TRBV15	-	TRBJ2-7	CATSRSPGTNYEQYF	TGTGCCACCAGCAGGTCACCCGGGACAAACTACGAGCAGTACTTC
-	TRBV19	once	TRBJ2-7	CASSQAGTYEQYF	TGTGCCAGTAGTCAGGCAGGGACCTACGAGCAGTACTTC
-	TRBV5-1	-	TRBJ1-1	CASSPLGGNTEAFF	TGCGCCAGCAGCCCCCTAGGGGGTAACACTGAAGCTTTCTTT
TRBD1	TRBV6-1	-	TRBJ2-3	CASSDYRGRATDTQYF	TGTGCCAGCAGTGACTACAGGGGGCGAGCCACAGATACGCAGTATTTT
TRBD1	TRBV5-6	-	TRBJ2-7	CASSREGAEEQYF	TGTGCCAGCAGCCGAGAGGGGGCGGAAGAGCAGTACTTC